One and the same sample provided the 21 T cell receptor beta chains below, sequenced in a study of shared clonotypes between healthy human individuals. Measured with immunoSEQ multiplex PCR; TCRdb has only the in-frame clones, and not every one. The sample records 900,000 to 1,200,000 clones, approximately 80% being singletons. The sample consisted of memory CD4+ T cells from PBMCs. Subset indicated: CD45RA-negative fraction. The receptor set was obtained from a man younger than 35 in good health. Some clones in this sample may be carry-over from other donors' samples.

As regards this clone: Other DNA sequences in this specimen translate into the identical CDR3. V gene TRBV28 combines with J gene TRBJ1-4; D remains unclear. V lost 4 bases and J lost 0, with 9 bases in between. Germline V lookup: CDR1 MDHEN, CDR2 SYDVKM. The CDR3 is 15 amino acids. The CDR3 coding sequence is TGTGCCAGCAGTTCTTTAGGAGCAACTAATGAAAAACTGTTTTTT. Protein sequence: CASSSLGATNEKLFF.

J is TRBJ1-2 and V is TRBV20-1, with unresolved D. V lost 0 bases and J lost 8, with 4 bases in between. The germline gives CDR1 DFQATT, CDR2 SNEGSKA (reference sequence). The CDR3 consists of 10 residues. CDR3 coding DNA: TGCAGTGCTAGAGATCGGGGCTACACCTTC. It encodes CSARDRGYTF.

CDR3 DNA: TGTGCCAGCAGCAGTACAGGGGCCGCTAATCAGCCCCAGCATTTT. Protein sequence: CASSSTGAANQPQHF. The chain recombines TRBV5-8 with TRBJ1-5; TRBD1 aligns across 7 bases. Trimming took 4 bases from V and 4 from J; bases not matched to a gene: 8. Germline V gene lookup returns CDR1 SGHTS and CDR2 YDEGEE. CDR3 length equals 15 residues. Complete variable domain (other parts from reference TRBV5-8 and TRBJ1-5): EAGVTQSPTHLIKTRGQQATLRCSPISGHTSVYWYQQALGLGLQFLLWYDEGEERNRGNFPPRFSGRQFPNYSSELNVNALELEDSALYLCASSSTGAANQPQHFGDGTRLSIL.

V gene TRBV11-2 combines with J gene TRBJ2-1; tentatively, D is TRBD2 (5 bases). Trimming took 4 bases from V and 7 from J, leaving 5 bases between them. The V gene's germline CDR1 is SGHAT and CDR2 FQNNGV. The CDR3 runs to 11 residues. The CDR3 DNA reads TGTGCCAGCAGCTCGGGGAATGAGCAGTTCTTC. Translating gives CASSSGNEQFF.

The V call is TRBV7-8, the J call TRBJ2-1, with D hard to call. V lost 3 bases and J 0 bases, leaving 6 bases between the germline ends. This CDR3 is built from 14 residues. Germline V gives CDR1 SGHVS, CDR2 FQNEAQ. CDR3 sequence (DNA): TGTGCCAGCAGCTTTTTAACCTCCTACAATGAGCAGTTCTTC. Translation gives CASSFLTSYNEQFF.

The rearrangement links TRBV2 to TRBJ2-7, with D perhaps assigned TRBD1 or TRBD2 (6 bases each). Germline values: CDR1 SNHLY, CDR2 FYNNEI. The V end was cut by 3 bases, the J end by 4 bases, with 10 bases between. The CDR3 covers 13 residues. CDR3 coding DNA: TGTGCCAGCAGTGATGGGGGGCGGTACGAGCAGTACTTC. Translated: CASSDGGRYEQYF.

The chain employs TRBV9 and TRBJ2-5; 8 bases match TRBD2. Germline loops: CDR1 SGDLS, CDR2 YYNGEE. V lost 1 base to trimming and J lost 2 bases; unmatched junction nucleotides: 4. The CDR3 covers 15 residues. CDR3 nucleotides: TGTGCCAGCAGCGTACTAGCGGGCCTACAAGAGACCCAGTACTTC. It translates to CASSVLAGLQETQYF.

Comment on this clone: The same CDR3 also results from other DNA sequences found in this sample. The CDR3 loop is CASSLVSYNEQFF. As DNA, the CDR3 is TGTGCCAGCAGCTTAGTTTCCTACAATGAGCAGTTCTTC. This chain connects TRBV7-2 to TRBJ2-1; D gene uncertain. Trimming took off 1 base at V and 1 base at J, with 2 bases between the two ends. Germline CDR1 reads SGHTA; CDR2 reads FQGNSA. The CDR3 runs to 13 residues.

This clone was detected only once. This sequence joins TRBV7-8 and TRBJ2-7, with D perhaps being TRBD1 or TRBD2 (5 bases each). Per the germline V gene, CDR1 is SGHVS and CDR2 is FQNEAQ. The CDR3 length is 12 residues. V was clipped by 5 bases and J by 4 bases, with 9 bases between them. The CDR3 DNA reads as TGTGCCAGCAGCATAGAGGGGTACGAGCAGTACTTC. It encodes CASSIEGYEQYF.

The chain uses TRBV19 and TRBJ2-7; 10 bases map to TRBD1. Germline values: CDR1 LNHDA, CDR2 SQIVND (reference sequence). The CDR3 has 15 residues. The junction had 6 bases not matched to a gene; V was cut back by 5 bases and J by 2 bases. The CDR3 coding sequence is TGTGCCAGTAGTCCAACGGGACAGGGGACCTACGAGCAGTACTTC. Translation: CASSPTGQGTYEQYF.

The gene calls are TRBV28 and TRBJ1-4, with 9 bases lining up with TRBD1. Germline CDR1 MDHEN, CDR2 SYDVKM. Trimming cost V 1 base and J 5 bases; bases outside gene matches: 2. The CDR3 loop spans 15 amino acids. The CDR3 sequence is CASSLSGQGNEKLFF. The CDR3 DNA reads as TGTGCCAGCAGTTTATCGGGACAGGGAAATGAAAAACTGTTTTTT.

This chain links TRBV28 with TRBJ2-7; TRBD2 matches 12 bases. The CDR3 totals 14 residues. J lost 5 bases, V lost 8 bases, and 7 bases had no gene match. Germline assignment: CDR1 MDHEN and CDR2 SYDVKM. The CDR3 protein is CASGRTSGNHEQYF. The CDR3 nucleotides are TGTGCCAGCGGAAGGACTAGCGGGAACCACGAGCAGTACTTC.

This CDR3 is CASSQAAVKDTQYF. CDR3 sequence (DNA): TGTGCCAGCAGCCAGGCTGCCGTGAAAGATACGCAGTATTTT. The V gene is TRBV6-1, the J gene TRBJ2-3; D is unclear. Looked up from germline, CDR1 is MNHNS and CDR2 is SASEGT. Trimming took off 6 bases at V and 5 bases at J, with 15 bases between the two ends. The CDR3 totals 14 residues.

This clone was picked up one time. V usage is TRBV30 and J usage is TRBJ1-2; 9 bases align to TRBD1. With 5 bases clipped from V and 5 bases from J, the junction kept 6 bases outside the gene matches. The CDR3 length is 13 residues. Germline V gene sequence: CDR1 GTSNPN, CDR2 SVGIG (reference sequence). CDR3 nucleotide sequence: TGTGCCTGGGGGGGACAGGGACTTTATGGCTACACCTTC. Translating gives CAWGGQGLYGYTF. The whole variable domain, remainder taken from reference TRBV30 and TRBJ1-2, is SQTIHQWPATLVQPVGSPLSLECTVEGTSNPNLYWYRQAAGRGLQLLFYSVGIGQISSEVPQNLSASRPQDRQFILSSKKLLLSDSGFYLCAWGGQGLYGYTFGSGTRLTVV.

The table lists this clone with many counts. This sample includes further DNA sequences coding for the same CDR3. V gene TRBV11-1 combines with J gene TRBJ2-2; 8 bases map to TRBD1. The ends lost 1 base at V and 4 bases at J; junction bases unmatched: 5. CDR1 is SGHAT, CDR2 FQDESV, per germline (reference sequence). The CDR3 extends over 16 amino acids. The CDR3 spells CASSLDGQGSTGELFF. CDR3 coding DNA: TGTGCCAGCAGCTTAGACGGACAGGGAAGCACCGGGGAGCTGTTTTTT.

This clone was recorded once. J is TRBJ2-7 and V is TRBV6-1; TRBD1 is a possible D gene (5 bases). The CDR3 loop spans 12 amino acids. V gave up 6 bases and J gave up 1 base, with 7 bases separating them. Germline loops: CDR1 MNHNS, CDR2 SASEGT. The CDR3 DNA is TGTGCCAGCAGCAGGGTGTCCTACGAGCAGTACTTC. Protein: CASSRVSYEQYF.

The DNA of the CDR3 is TGTGCCAGCAGCCCGGCGCAGGGGCAATGGACCGGGGAGCTGTTTTTT. It specifies CASSPAQGQWTGELFF. J is TRBJ2-2 and V is TRBV5-4; D might be TRBD1 (6 bases). V lost 4 bases, J lost 5 bases, and 18 bases lay in between. The CDR3 is 16 amino acids. Germline V gene sequence: CDR1 SGHNT, CDR2 YYREEE (reference sequence). Full variable domain (missing parts from reference TRBV5-4 and TRBJ2-2): ETGVTQSPTHLIKTRGQQVTLRCSSQSGHNTVSWYQQALGQGPQFIFQYYREEENGRGNFPPRFSGLQFPNYSSELNVNALELDDSALYLCASSPAQGQWTGELFFGEGSRLTVL.

The CDR3 reads CASRKGTQASAGELFF. CDR3 coding DNA: TGTGCCAGCAGGAAAGGGACACAAGCGTCCGCCGGGGAGCTGTTTTTT. The chain is built from TRBV5-8 and TRBJ2-2; possible D gene TRBD1, 6 bases. Per the germline V gene, CDR1 is SGHTS and CDR2 is YDEGEE. The CDR3 is 16 amino acids. Trimming pared 5 bases from V and 6 bases from J, leaving 20 bases between.

The chain uses TRBV15 and TRBJ1-5; weak D call: TRBD1 (6 bases). This CDR3 contains 16 residues. Germline-derived CDR1 and CDR2 are LNHNV and YYDKDF (reference sequence). Between the trimmed V and J ends, which lost 3 bases and 6 bases, there was a span of 18 bases. The CDR3 nucleotides are TGTGCCACCAGCAGGCTAGGGGAGGGGGGGGTTCAGCCCCAGCATTTT. Protein: CATSRLGEGGVQPQHF.

With regard to this clone: This same CDR3 is encoded by further DNA sequences in the sample. The chain couples TRBV9 to TRBJ1-4; D remains ambiguous. The CDR3 runs 14 residues. The germline V and J ends were trimmed by 0 bases and 5 bases, with 8 bases remaining between them. Germline V gene lookup returns CDR1 SGDLS and CDR2 YYNGEE. In DNA, the CDR3 is TGTGCCAGCAGCGTAGCGAGGACGAATGAAAAACTGTTTTTT. It yields the protein CASSVARTNEKLFF. Together with reference TRBV9 and TRBJ1-4, the CDR3 gives the full variable domain: DSGVTQTPKHLITATGQRVTLRCSPRSGDLSVYWYQQSLDQGLQFLIQYYNGEERAKGNILERFSAQQFPDLHSELNLSSLELGDSALYFCASSVARTNEKLFFGSGTQLSVL.

The V and J genes are TRBV4-1 and TRBJ2-4; D possibly uses TRBD1 or TRBD2 (5 bases each). The length of the CDR3 is 15 residues. Germline V gene lookup returns CDR1 MGHRA and CDR2 YSYEKL. Trimming removed 3 bases from V and 0 bases from J, with 9 bases in between. DNA of the CDR3: TGCGCCAGCAGCCAGTCCGGGACAGCCAAAAACATTCAGTACTTC. Translated, it gives CASSQSGTAKNIQYF.